The sequence of this T cell receptor (beta chain) was determined in a study of T-cell reconstitution after alpha-beta-depleted transplantation in children. The ends lost 0 bases at V and 9 bases at J; junction bases unmatched: 10. Germline lookup yields CDR1 SGHRS and CDR2 YFSETQ. This CDR3 has 16 residues. Unique molecular identifiers were incorporated when the TCRbeta library was constructed. TCRdb re-called the PCR reads through MiXCR, storing one row per CDR3 protein. The sample has about 640,000 distinct CDR3 sequences, around 16% seen once. This clonotype appeared a few times. The V call is TRBV5-1, the J call TRBJ2-1; 9 positions agree with TRBD2. The TCR originated in a human donor who donated a stem cell graft to a child with acute myeloid leukemia. The sample in question was PBMCs from the stem cell graft donor, obtained from the stem cell graft. The CDR3 here is CASSLAGGGASIEQFF. CDR3 coding DNA: TGCGCCAGCAGCTTGGCGGGCGGGGGGGCGTCAATTGAGCAGTTCTTC.